A selection of T cell receptor beta chains follows, all from one sample in a study of blood T cell repertoires in COVID-19. Some clones are missing from TCRdb's copy, which holds only in-frame ones; the method was immunoSEQ multiplex PCR. The sample has under 250,000 clones; roughly 86% are singletons. Sequencing was done on a sample of peripheral blood. The receptors were gathered from an older woman who had recovered from COVID-19. The conserved cysteine and the conserved F or W are not part of the CDR3 here. The D gene is left open where the match is weak.

D	V	CDR3
TRBD1	TRBV6-8	ATHRGQPQH
TRBD1	TRBV5-1	ASRIVSPTWDRAFRNSPLH
NA	TRBV6-5	ASTIGLSGETQY
TRBD2	TRBV11-1	ASSGKLAGIEETQY
TRBD1	TRBV5-6	ASSLEGGTGDNSPLH
TRBD2	TRBV4-2	ASSQSHMGGGNYNEQF
NA	TRBV3-1/TRBV3-2	ASSQGMGDQPQH
NA	TRBV15	ATRRSVNTGELF
TRBD1	TRBV19	ASSADRGNEKLF
NA	TRBV2	ASREGRQRVDTQY
NA	TRBV28	ASSLWLQETQY
NA	TRBV10-3	AISRGLTDTQY
TRBD2	TRBV5-1	ASSDQPGLALYEQY
NA	TRBV7-8	ASSAGRGGEAF
TRBD1	TRBV19	ASRSRQGAYNEQF
TRBD2	TRBV2	ASSGLAGEQF
TRBD2	TRBV29-1	SVVSGGAGELF
NA	TRBV7-3	ASSSGLYNEQF
NA	TRBV6-5	ASSWTQMDEKLF
TRBD1	TRBV28	ASRGTGLYYGYT
TRBD1	TRBV24-1	ATSDTGTGVRELF
NA	TRBV5-4	ASSLRGQETQY